This passage covers 9 T cell receptor beta chains from one sample sequenced in a study of shared clonotypes between healthy human individuals. The data were produced by immunoSEQ multiplex PCR, yet TCRdb's version contains in-frame clones alone and is incomplete. The sample comprises about 490,000 clones, over 65% of which are singletons, and 13% rests with the top ten. Specimen: PBMCs. These receptors came from a woman in her thirties or forties in good health. Some clones in this sample may be carry-over from other donors' samples.

The chain joins TRBV19 to TRBJ2-7, with D perhaps matching TRBD2 (5 bases). The V end lost 4 bases, the J end lost 3 bases, and 16 bases lay between the germline ends. This CDR3 contains 15 residues. Germline V gene data show CDR1 as LNHDA and CDR2 as SQIVND (reference sequence). The CDR3 loop reads CASSTVLEAYYEQYF. CDR3 DNA sequence: TGTGCCAGTAGTACTGTGCTGGAGGCCTACTACGAGCAGTACTTC.

The chain joins TRBV6-6 to TRBJ1-2, with D unresolved. The CDR3 runs to 11 residues. Germline CDR1 reads MNHNY; CDR2 reads SVGAGI (reference sequence). Trimming removed 6 bases at V and 5 bases at J, with 7 bases between. The CDR3 sequence is CASRKGYGYTF. The CDR3 bases are TGTGCCAGCAGGAAAGGTTATGGCTACACCTTC.

This chain connects TRBV7-9 to TRBJ1-6; no definite D call. Germline V gene sequence: CDR1 SEHNR, CDR2 FQNEAQ (reference sequence). The V and J ends lost 2 bases and 8 bases respectively, with 10 bases between them. The CDR3 covers 14 residues. CDR3 DNA: TGTGCCAGCAGCTTATCGACATTAGATTCACCCCTCCACTTT. It codes for CASSLSTLDSPLHF. The full variable domain, completed using reference TRBV7-9 and TRBJ1-6, is DTGVSQNPRHKITKRGQNVTFRCDPISEHNRLYWYRQTLGQGPEFLTYFQNEAQLEKSRLLSDRFSAERPKGSFSTLEIQRTEQGDSAMYLCASSLSTLDSPLHFGNGTRLTVT.

The chain is built from TRBV18 and TRBJ1-2; no clear D. This CDR3 contains 16 residues. Trimming removed 2 bases at V and 4 bases at J, with 17 bases between. The germline V gene has CDR1 KGHSH and CDR2 LQKENI. The DNA of the CDR3 is TGTGCCAGCTCACCAAACCCCTCCAGTGACGGCTATGGCTACACCTTC. Encoded protein: CASSPNPSSDGYGYTF.

The chain has TRBV20-1 and TRBJ1-5; D uncertain. V lost 3 bases to trimming and J lost 3 bases, with 3 bases between them. The CDR3 extends over 11 amino acids. CDR1 is DFQATT, CDR2 SNEGSKA, per germline (reference sequence). The CDR3 bases are TGCAGTGCTAGTTTCAATCAGCCCCAGCATTTT. Its translation is CSASFNQPQHF.

The chain joins TRBV30 to TRBJ2-2, with 10 bases matching TRBD2. This CDR3 has 16 residues. Trimming at V came to 2 bases and at J to 7 bases, leaving 10 bases not matched to a gene. Germline V lookup: CDR1 GTSNPN, CDR2 SVGIG (reference sequence). The CDR3 loop reads CAWSLGLAGAVGELFF. DNA of the CDR3: TGTGCCTGGAGTCTAGGGCTAGCGGGAGCGGTCGGGGAGCTGTTTTTT.

The chain combines TRBV7-2 with TRBJ1-2; D gene uncertain. Trimming took off 1 base at V and 3 bases at J, with 15 bases between the two ends. Per the germline V gene, CDR1 is SGHTA and CDR2 is FQGNSA. CDR3 length: 16 amino acids. CDR3 sequence reads: CASSLELYRTYYGYTF. As DNA, the CDR3 is TGTGCCAGCAGCTTAGAGCTATACCGTACTTACTATGGCTACACCTTC.

The rearrangement uses TRBV30 and TRBJ1-4; no firm D call. CDR1 is GTSNPN, CDR2 SVGIG, per germline (reference sequence). Trimming cost V 1 base and J 7 bases, with 16 bases left between them. The CDR3 is made up of 15 amino acids. This chain's CDR3 is CAWSAGPGAGEKLFF. The CDR3 coding sequence is TGTGCCTGGAGTGCAGGACCGGGAGCCGGTGAAAAACTGTTTTTT.

As to this clone: A much bigger clone sits one base away, suggesting this may be a read error. The chain recombines TRBV2 with TRBJ2-5; 8 bases match TRBD2. With V trimmed by 3 bases and J by 13 bases, 7 bases remained unmatched. The CDR3 has 12 residues. CDR1 is SNHLY and CDR2 is FYNNEI in the germline V gene. CDR3 bases: TGTGCCAGCAGTGAGAATAGCGGGGCCCGGTACTTC. It is translated as CASSENSGARYF.